This T cell receptor beta chain was recovered during a study of blood T cell repertoires in COVID-19. In the study overall: From the United States, Italy and Spain came samples of acute and convalescent COVID-19. T cells, B-cell-depleted T cells, or PBMCs supplied cDNA or gDNA.

CDR1 is SGHAT and CDR2 is FQNNGV in the germline V gene. There are 13 residues in the CDR3. The V and J ends lost 8 bases and 8 bases respectively, with 15 bases between them. Under the authors' procedure: Reference gene primer amplification in the assay estimated nucleated cell counts. Profiled with immunoSEQ multiplex PCR; TCRdb holds only in-frame clones, not every one. V, J and clone size are taken as reported in that table, and D and trimming were inferred from the DNA itself. The data hold roughly 140,000 clones, with roughly 81% observed a single time. The TCR was taken from a human donor with acute or convalescent COVID-19. The donor label of this sample is uncertain. The chain recombines TRBV11-2 with TRBJ1-4; D gene ambiguous. Sequencing was performed on peripheral blood. The CDR3 here is CASALQRREKLFF. CDR3 coding DNA: TGTGCCAGCGCACTCCAAAGGAGGGAAAAACTGTTTTTT.